This note documents a single T cell receptor (beta chain) sequence. Antigen: not known. The record originates from a study of shared clonotypes between healthy human individuals. Study-level points and caveats: Memory subsets generally showed lower estimated richness than naive subsets.

Profiling relied on immunoSEQ multiplex PCR, and the TCRdb table lists in-frame clones only, not all of them. The sample lists roughly 2 million clones, roughly 94% occurring once. Trimming removed 0 bases from V and 4 bases from J; junction bases left unmatched: 5. CDR3 length: 16 residues. CDR1 and CDR2 from the germline V gene are SGHRS and YFSETQ. Donors were healthy HIV-negative adults without recently reported acute infections or vaccinations. This clonotype was obtained from a man aged 18 to 29 in good health. The rearrangement joins TRBV5-1 to TRBJ1-3; TRBD1 matches at 9 bases. The specimen sequenced was naive CD4+ T cells sorted from blood. The subset was: CD45RA+ positively selected. In nucleotides, the CDR3 is TGCGCCAGCAGCTTGGTGGCCGGGACAGGGGGAAACACCATATATTTT. It codes for CASSLVAGTGGNTIYF. Drawing the rest from reference TRBV5-1 and TRBJ1-3, the complete variable domain is KAGVTQTPRYLIKTRGQQVTLSCSPISGHRSVSWYQQTPGQGLQFLFEYFSETQRNKGNFPGRFSGRQFSNSRSEMNVSTLELGDSALYLCASSLVAGTGGNTIYFGEGSWLTVV.